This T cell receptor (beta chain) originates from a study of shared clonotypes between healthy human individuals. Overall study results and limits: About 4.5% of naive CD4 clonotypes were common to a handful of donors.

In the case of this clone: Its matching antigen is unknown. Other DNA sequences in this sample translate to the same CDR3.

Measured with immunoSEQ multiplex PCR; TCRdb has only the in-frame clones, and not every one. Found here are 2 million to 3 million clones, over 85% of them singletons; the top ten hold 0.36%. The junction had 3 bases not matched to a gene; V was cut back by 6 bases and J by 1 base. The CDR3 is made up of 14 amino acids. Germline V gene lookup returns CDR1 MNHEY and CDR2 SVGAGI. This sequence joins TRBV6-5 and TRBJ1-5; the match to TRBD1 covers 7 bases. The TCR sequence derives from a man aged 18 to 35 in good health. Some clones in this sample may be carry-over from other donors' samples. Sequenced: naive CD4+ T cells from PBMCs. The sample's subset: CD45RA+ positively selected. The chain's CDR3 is CASRAGQSNQPQHF. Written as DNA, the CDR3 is TGTGCCAGCAGAGCGGGACAGAGCAATCAGCCCCAGCATTTT.